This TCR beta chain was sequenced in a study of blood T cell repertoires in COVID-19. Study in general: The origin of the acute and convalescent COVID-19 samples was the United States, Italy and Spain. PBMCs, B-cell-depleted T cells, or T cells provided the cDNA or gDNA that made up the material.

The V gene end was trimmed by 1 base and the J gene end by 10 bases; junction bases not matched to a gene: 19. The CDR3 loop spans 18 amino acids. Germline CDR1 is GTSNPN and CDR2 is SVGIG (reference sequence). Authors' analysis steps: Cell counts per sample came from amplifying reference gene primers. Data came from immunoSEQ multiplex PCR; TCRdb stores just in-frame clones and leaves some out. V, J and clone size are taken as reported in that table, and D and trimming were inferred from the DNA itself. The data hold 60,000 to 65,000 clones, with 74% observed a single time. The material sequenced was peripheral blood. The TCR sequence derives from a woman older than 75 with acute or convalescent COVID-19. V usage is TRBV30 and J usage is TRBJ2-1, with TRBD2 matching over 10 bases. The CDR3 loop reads CAWSGGDPTSGHTREQFF. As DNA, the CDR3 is TGTGCCTGGAGTGGGGGGGACCCGACTAGCGGGCATACGAGGGAGCAGTTCTTC.